This paragraph reports one T cell receptor (beta chain). Antigen specificity is unknown. The data are from a study of STAT5B mutations in CD4+ large granular lymphocyte leukemia. Broader study findings: CD4-sorted patient repertoires seemed more clonal than healthy CD4+ repertoires.

CDR3 length: 19 amino acids. V shed 0 bases, J shed 2 bases, and the junction held 9 bases outside the gene matches. Germline V gene sequence: CDR1 LNHNV, CDR2 YYDKDF (reference sequence). TCRdb's table, derived via immunoSEQ multiplex PCR, lists solely in-frame clones and lacks some. The data contain under 35,000 clones, 85% to 90% of them singletons. The chain links TRBV15 to TRBJ2-1; 11 positions agree with TRBD2. Sequencing was done on a sample of CD4+ T cells from blood buffy coats. The clonotype comes from a human donor in good health. The DNA for the CDR3 is TGTGCCACCAGCAGAGATCAACTAGCGGGAGTTGTCGCCTACAATGAGCAGTTCTTC. Translated: CATSRDQLAGVVAYNEQFF.